This TCR beta chain was observed in a study of blood T cell repertoires in COVID-19. Across the study: Sample material is recorded as cDNA or gDNA derived from T cells, B-cell-depleted T cells, or PBMCs.

Per the original methods: Amplified reference gene primers provided the basis for estimating nucleated cell counts. Libraries were prepared by immunoSEQ multiplex PCR; TCRdb keeps only in-frame clonotypes and omits some of them. V and J calls and clone size are those listed in that table; D and trimming were worked out from the DNA. The profile covers approximately 400,000 clones, with more than 65% appearing a single time and under 1.2% taken by the ten largest. The junction had 4 bases not matched to a gene; V was cut back by 10 bases and J by 7 bases. The CDR3 contains 13 residues. This chain links TRBV12-3 or TRBV12-4 with TRBJ1-6; the match to TRBD1 covers 10 bases. This clonotype was obtained from a human donor with acute or convalescent COVID-19. The donor label of this sample is uncertain. The specimen was peripheral blood. The CDR3 region is CATRTGGNSPLHF. The CDR3 DNA follows: TGTGCCACCCGGACAGGGGGGAATTCACCCCTCCACTTT.